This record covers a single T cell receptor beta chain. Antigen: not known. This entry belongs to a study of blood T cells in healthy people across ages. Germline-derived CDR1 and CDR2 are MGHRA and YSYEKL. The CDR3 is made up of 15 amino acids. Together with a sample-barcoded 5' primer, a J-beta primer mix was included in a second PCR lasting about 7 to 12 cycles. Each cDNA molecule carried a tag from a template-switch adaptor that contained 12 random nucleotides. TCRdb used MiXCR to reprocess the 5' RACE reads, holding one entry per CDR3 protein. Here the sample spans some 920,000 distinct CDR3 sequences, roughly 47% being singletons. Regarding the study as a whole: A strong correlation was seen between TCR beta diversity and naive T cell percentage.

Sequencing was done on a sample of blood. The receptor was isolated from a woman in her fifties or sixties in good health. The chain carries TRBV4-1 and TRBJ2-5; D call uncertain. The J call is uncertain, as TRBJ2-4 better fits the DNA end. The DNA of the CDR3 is TGCGCCAGCAGCCAAGTGCTGTTAGCCAAAAACATTCAGTACTTC. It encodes CASSQVLLAKNIQYF.